What follows describes a single T cell receptor beta chain. Its antigen is still unknown. The record originates from a study of cytomegalovirus exposure and HLA in healthy donors. Points from the study as a whole: CMV serostatus was the sole immune exposure information available. For most TCR beta V segments, an earlier analysis put the productive rate at about 87% or about 30% of the time. The later analysis indicated that the majority of CMV-associated TCR beta chains appeared HLA-restricted.

The PCR ran on 60 Vbeta and 13 Jbeta primers. Method: immunoSEQ multiplex PCR; TCRdb's copy keeps in-frame clones and lacks some. The table shows approximately 110,000 clones, with about 80% occurring only once. Per germline, CDR1 MNHNS and CDR2 SASEGT. The CDR3 has 12 residues. Trimming removed 11 bases from V and 4 bases from J, with 14 bases in between. Sequencing used PBMCs. The chain combines TRBV6-1 with TRBJ1-1; D is unclear. The source of this sequence is a man aged 25 to 45 in good health and CMV-seronegative. CDR3 in DNA: TGTGCCTCTACAGAGGGTGCCACTGAAGCTTTCTTT. It encodes CASTEGATEAFF.